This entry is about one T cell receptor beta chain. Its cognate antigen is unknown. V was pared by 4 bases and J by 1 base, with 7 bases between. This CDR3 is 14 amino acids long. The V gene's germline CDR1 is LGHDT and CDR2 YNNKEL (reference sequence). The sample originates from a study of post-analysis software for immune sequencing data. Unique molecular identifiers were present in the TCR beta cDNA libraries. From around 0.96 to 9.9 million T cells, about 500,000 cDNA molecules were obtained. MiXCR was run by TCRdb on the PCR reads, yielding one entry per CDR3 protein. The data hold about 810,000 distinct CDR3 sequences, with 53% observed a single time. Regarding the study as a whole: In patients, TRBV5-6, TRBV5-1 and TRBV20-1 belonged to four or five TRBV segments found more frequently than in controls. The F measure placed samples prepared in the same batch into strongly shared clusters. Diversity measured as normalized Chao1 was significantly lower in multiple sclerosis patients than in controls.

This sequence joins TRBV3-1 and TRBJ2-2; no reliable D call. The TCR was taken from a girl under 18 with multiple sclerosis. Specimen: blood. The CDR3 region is CASSRLGNTGELFF. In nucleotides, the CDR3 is TGTGCCAGCAGCCGCCTCGGGAACACCGGGGAGCTGTTTTTT.